These T cell receptor beta chains were read from a single sample in a study of T cell repertoires in cytomegalovirus infection. Their recognized antigens are unknown. TCRdb passed the reads through MiXCR, listing each CDR3 protein once. The table has roughly 800,000 distinct CDR3 sequences, almost 30% seen once. This material consisted of cultured CD8+ T cells from PBMCs, taken from culture after CMV antigen stimulation. These receptors were obtained from a human donor in good health (CMV status not recorded). Some clones in this sample may be carry-over from other donors' samples. The CDR3 runs from the conserved cysteine through the conserved F or W. The D gene is left open where the match is weak. The listing skips clone size in some rows; elsewhere it reads once, few, many or a size class.

size | D | J | V | CDR3 | DNA
- | - | TRBJ2-1 | TRBV7-6 | CASSSRTVGQFF | TGTGCCAGCAGCTCCCGGACAGTGGGGCAGTTCTTC
many | - | TRBJ2-1 | TRBV7-8 | CASSSTGSLYYNEQFF | TGTGCCAGCAGCTCGACCGGCAGCCTCTATTACAATGAGCAGTTCTTC
few | TRBD1 | TRBJ2-3 | TRBV12-3/TRBV12-4 | CASSRDRSPDTQYF | TGTGCCAGCAGTAGGGACAGGTCACCAGATACGCAGTATTTT
few | - | TRBJ2-3 | TRBV20-1 | CSARGRFPDTQYF | TGCAGTGCTAGAGGACGGTTTCCAGATACGCAGTATTTT
- | - | TRBJ2-6 | TRBV24-1 | CAIDSGSGANVLTF | TGTGCCATCGACTCGGGCAGTGGGGCCAACGTCCTGACTTTC
few | - | TRBJ2-1 | TRBV9 | CASSIGTSGSYNEQFF | TGTGCCAGCAGCATTGGGACATCGGGCTCCTACAATGAGCAGTTCTTC
- | TRBD1 | TRBJ1-2 | TRBV7-9 | CASSTGTAEFYGYTF | TGTGCCAGCAGCACCGGGACAGCAGAATTCTATGGCTACACCTTC
many | TRBD2 | TRBJ2-5 | TRBV12-3/TRBV12-4 | CASSPGGRETQYF | TGTGCCAGCAGTCCGGGGGGTAGGGAGACCCAGTACTTC
few | - | TRBJ1-2 | TRBV4-1 | CASSQRRGFNGYTF | TGCGCCAGCAGCCAGCGGCGGGGGTTCAATGGCTACACCTTC
few | - | TRBJ1-6 | TRBV6-2/TRBV6-3 | CATVDGNSYNSPLHF | TGTGCCACCGTGGACGGGAACTCCTATAATTCACCCCTCCACTTT
- | - | TRBJ2-7 | TRBV19 | CASSPAGQDYEQYF | TGTGCCAGTAGTCCTGCGGGACAAGATTACGAGCAGTACTTC
few | TRBD1 | TRBJ2-1 | TRBV7-9 | CASSQKGTGLGEQFF | TGTGCCAGCAGCCAGAAGGGGACAGGCCTGGGTGAGCAGTTCTTC
few | - | TRBJ2-7 | TRBV20-1 | CSAKSGLDYEQYF | TGCAGTGCTAAGTCGGGACTCGATTACGAGCAGTACTTC
many | TRBD2 | TRBJ2-2 | TRBV7-8 | CASSWPGLAGGVNTGELFF | TGTGCCAGCAGCTGGCCGGGACTAGCGGGGGGGGTGAACACCGGGGAGCTGTTTTTT
large | - | TRBJ2-1 | TRBV7-9 | CASSLPGPISHSEQFF | TGTGCCAGCAGCTTACCGGGCCCAATTTCCCACAGTGAGCAGTTCTTC
- | - | TRBJ2-6 | TRBV9 | CASSEPLLAFSGANVLTF | TGTGCCAGCAGCGAACCCCTTCTAGCCTTCTCTGGGGCCAACGTCCTGACTTTC
few | - | TRBJ2-1 | TRBV3-1 | CASSRSGTPTYNEQFF | TGTGCCAGCAGCCGCTCCGGGACTCCCACGTACAATGAGCAGTTCTTC
- | TRBD2 | TRBJ2-7 | TRBV15 | CATSRESGGNSYEQYF | TGTGCCACCAGCAGAGAGAGCGGGGGGAACTCCTACGAGCAGTACTTC
few | - | TRBJ1-5 | TRBV25-1 | CASGDQQPQHF | TGTGCCAGCGGCGACCAGCAGCCCCAGCATTTT
- | - | TRBJ1-1 | TRBV19 | CASSMSAGENTEAFF | TGTGCCAGTAGTATGTCGGCAGGGGAGAACACTGAAGCTTTCTTT
few | TRBD1 | TRBJ2-3 | TRBV2 | CATDRGLGDTQYF | TGTGCCACCGACAGGGGGCTGGGAGATACGCAGTATTTT
- | - | TRBJ1-2 | TRBV19 | CASSSGAGGYTF | TGTGCCAGTAGTTCAGGGGCCGGGGGCTACACCTTC
- | - | TRBJ1-2 | TRBV7-9 | CASSLGSGSYGYTF | TGTGCCAGCAGCTTAGGCTCGGGCAGCTATGGCTACACCTTC
once | - | TRBJ1-4 | TRBV5-4 | CASSLNTATNEKLFF | TGTGCCAGCAGCTTAAACACTGCAACTAATGAAAAACTGTTTTTT
- | - | TRBJ1-1 | TRBV19 | CASSIGWGNTEAFF | TGTGCCAGTAGTATAGGTTGGGGGAACACTGAAGCTTTCTTT
- | - | TRBJ1-1 | TRBV28 | CASTLTATNTEAFF | TGTGCCAGCACCTTGACAGCGACGAACACTGAAGCTTTCTTT
few | TRBD2 | TRBJ2-5 | TRBV15 | CATSRSREGQQETQYF | TGTGCCACCAGCAGGAGCAGGGAGGGTCAACAAGAGACCCAGTACTTC
few | - | TRBJ1-3 | TRBV7-6 | CASSRDLPATSSGNTIYF | TGTGCCAGCAGCAGAGACCTCCCAGCAACATCCTCTGGAAACACCATATATTTT
few | TRBD2 | TRBJ2-7 | TRBV27 | CASSTLAGAPTYEQYF | TGTGCCAGCAGTACACTAGCGGGGGCTCCTACCTACGAGCAGTACTTC
- | - | TRBJ1-5 | TRBV25-1 | CASSESPGDQPQHF | TGTGCCAGCAGTGAATCCCCAGGGGATCAGCCCCAGCATTTT
- | - | TRBJ1-2 | TRBV25-1 | CASSVYRTADPYGYTF | TGTGCCAGCAGTGTCTATCGGACAGCCGATCCCTATGGCTACACCTTC
many | TRBD1 | TRBJ1-5 | TRBV7-9 | CASSLIPDRGPYSNQPQHF | TGTGCCAGCAGCTTGATCCCCGACAGGGGACCTTATAGCAATCAGCCCCAGCATTTT
few | TRBD1 | TRBJ2-1 | TRBV19 | CASSKTGIREQFF | TGTGCCAGTAGTAAGACAGGGATCCGCGAGCAGTTCTTC
once | TRBD1 | TRBJ2-3 | TRBV4-1 | CASSQGRQGTDTQYF | TGCGCCAGCAGCCAGGGAAGACAGGGAACAGATACGCAGTATTTT
few | - | TRBJ2-2 | TRBV19 | CASSIRSGPTFVNTGELFF | TGTGCCAGTAGTATACGGTCCGGACCAACCTTCGTAAACACCGGGGAGCTGTTTTTT
- | - | TRBJ1-1 | TRBV4-3 | CASSQDRLVLRTEAFF | TGCGCCAGCAGCCAAGATAGGCTGGTTTTGCGGACTGAAGCTTTCTTT
- | - | TRBJ1-2 | TRBV10-3 | CAISDPEARGGLFYGYTF | TGTGCCATCAGTGACCCGGAGGCAAGGGGCGGCCTATTCTATGGCTACACCTTC
- | TRBD1 | TRBJ2-7 | TRBV5-6 | CASSFGTGEHEQYF | TGTGCCAGCAGCTTCGGGACAGGGGAACACGAGCAGTACTTC
- | - | TRBJ2-7 | TRBV6-1 | CASSEWAGPYEQYF | TGTGCCAGCAGTGAATGGGCCGGGCCCTACGAGCAGTACTTC
- | - | TRBJ2-1 | TRBV15 | CATSARLPGPSYNEQFF | TGTGCCACCAGCGCTCGCCTTCCCGGACCTAGCTACAATGAGCAGTTCTTC
- | TRBD2 | TRBJ2-1 | TRBV4-3 | CASSYATSGGYNEQFF | TGCGCCAGCAGCTATGCGACTAGCGGGGGTTACAATGAGCAGTTCTTC
- | - | TRBJ1-2 | TRBV29-1 | CSGGPRRDYGYTF | TGCAGCGGTGGACCCCGGAGAGACTATGGCTACACCTTC
- | TRBD1 | TRBJ2-1 | TRBV5-5 | CASSLGTGHREQFF | TGTGCCAGCAGCTTGGGGACAGGGCACAGGGAGCAGTTCTTC
- | - | TRBJ1-2 | TRBV24-1 | CATSALKEDGTYGYTF | TGTGCCACCAGTGCCCTCAAAGAGGACGGTACCTATGGCTACACCTTC
- | TRBD1 | TRBJ1-1 | TRBV5-4 | CASGTGIGTEAFF | TGTGCCAGCGGGACAGGGATTGGCACTGAAGCTTTCTTT
- | - | TRBJ2-1 | TRBV7-9 | CASSFVTVNSYNEQFF | TGTGCCAGCAGCTTCGTGACAGTTAACTCCTACAATGAGCAGTTCTTC
- | TRBD2 | TRBJ2-1 | TRBV20-1 | CSARPGGGNEQFF | TGCAGTGCCCGCCCGGGGGGAGGCAATGAGCAGTTCTTC
- | - | TRBJ2-7 | TRBV27 | CASSFNRAGEQYF | TGTGCCAGCAGTTTCAACAGGGCTGGAGAGCAGTACTTC
- | - | TRBJ1-1 | TRBV4-1 | CASSRDLMEGDTEAFF | TGCGCCAGCAGCCGAGATTTAATGGAAGGGGACACTGAAGCTTTCTTT
- | - | TRBJ2-4 | TRBV18 | CASSPLEREILKNIQYF | TGTGCCAGCTCACCATTGGAAAGGGAAATCCTCAAAAACATTCAGTACTTC
- | TRBD1 | TRBJ2-3 | TRBV2 | CASAPTGGRTDTQYF | TGTGCCAGCGCCCCGACAGGGGGCCGCACAGATACGCAGTATTTT
many | - | TRBJ2-5 | TRBV7-2 | CASSLTSETQYF | TGTGCCAGCAGCTTAACCTCAGAGACCCAGTACTTC
- | - | TRBJ1-2 | TRBV2 | CTSGYGYTF | TGTACCTCGGGCTATGGCTACACCTTC
- | - | TRBJ1-2 | TRBV7-9 | CASSLVLDGYGYTF | TGTGCCAGCAGCTTAGTTTTGGATGGCTATGGCTACACCTTC
few | - | TRBJ2-5 | TRBV25-1 | CASSEGGGQETQYF | TGTGCCAGCAGTGAAGGGGGAGGCCAAGAGACCCAGTACTTC
- | TRBD1 | TRBJ1-5 | TRBV24-1 | CAIAGGREAQHF | TGTGCCATCGCAGGGGGCCGGGAAGCCCAGCATTTT
once | TRBD2 | TRBJ2-1 | TRBV6-6 | CASSYSGREVRSSYNEQFF | TGTGCCAGCAGTTACTCAGGGAGGGAAGTCCGGAGCTCCTACAATGAGCAGTTCTTC
- | TRBD1 | TRBJ2-2 | TRBV3-1 | CASSQETGGNTGELFF | TGTGCCAGCAGCCAAGAGACAGGGGGTAACACCGGGGAGCTGTTTTTT
few | TRBD1 | TRBJ1-5 | TRBV10-3 | CAISDSGTGNQPQHF | TGTGCCATCAGTGACTCCGGGACAGGGAATCAGCCCCAGCATTTT
- | TRBD2 | TRBJ2-3 | TRBV3-1 | CASSPFSGGLTDTQYF | TGTGCCAGCAGCCCCTTTAGCGGGGGGCTGACAGATACGCAGTATTTT